This T cell receptor beta chain came from a study of shared clonotypes between healthy human individuals. Study-wide background: Each donor contributed plates that comprised three CD4 naive, three CD4 memory, two CD8 naive and one CD8 memory.

This clone is a singleton in its sample. Its antigen is still unknown. This sample includes further DNA sequences coding for the same CDR3. Some clones are missing from TCRdb's copy, which holds only in-frame ones; the method was immunoSEQ multiplex PCR. The table lists roughly 2.2 million clones, under 95% of them singletons. Everyone who donated was a Caucasian adult who lived in Nashville, Tennessee. This CDR3 contains 13 residues. Trimming pared 3 bases from V and 1 base from J, leaving 7 bases between. Germline-derived CDR1 and CDR2 are LNHDA and SQIVND (reference sequence). Findings and caveats of the study: Sorted-subset sequencing, rarefaction showed, was incomplete despite large depth.

The V gene is TRBV19, the J gene TRBJ2-7; possible D gene TRBD1, 5 bases. The sample taken for sequencing was naive CD4+ T cells from PBMCs. Subset noted: CD45RA+ positively selected. The TCR comes from a man aged 18 to 30 in good health. Some clones in this sample may be carry-over from other donors' samples. CDR3 protein: CASSIQGSYEQYF. CDR3 nucleotides: TGTGCCAGTAGTATTCAGGGATCCTACGAGCAGTACTTC.